This T cell receptor beta chain was found in a study of shared clonotypes between healthy human individuals. Repertoires were generated with immunoSEQ multiplex PCR, while TCRdb's copy carries only in-frame clones and drops some. Among millions of clones listed, about 92% were seen once. The naive CD8 fraction comprised CD45RO-negative cells positively selected for CCR7 and excluded terminally differentiated effector memory CD45RA+ cells. CDR1 and CDR2 from the germline V gene are LNHDA and SQIVND (reference sequence). This CDR3 is built from 15 residues. Trimming shortened V by 2 bases and J by 5 bases, and 13 bases separated the two germline ends.

The source is a man younger than 35 in good health. Some clones in this sample may be carry-over from other donors' samples. The genes are TRBV19 and TRBJ2-1; D is uncertain. What was sequenced was naive CD8+ T cells from PBMCs. CDR3 nucleotides: TGTGCCAGTAGTATAATGGATCTCCTTAACAATGAGCAGTTCTTC. Its protein product is CASSIMDLLNNEQFF.